This T cell receptor beta chain was captured by sequencing in a study of cytomegalovirus exposure and HLA in healthy donors. In the PCR, 60 Vbeta and 13 Jbeta primers were used. Measured with immunoSEQ multiplex PCR; TCRdb has only the in-frame clones, and not every one. Listed are roughly 55,000 clones; roughly 9.6% falls within the top ten. V gave up 3 bases and J gave up 3 bases, with 5 bases separating them. The CDR3 sequence is 13 residues long. Germline V gene sequence: CDR1 MDHEN, CDR2 SYDVKM. The sample comprised PBMCs. V gene TRBV28 combines with J gene TRBJ1-4, with D unclear. The TCR was taken from a man over 45 in good health and CMV-seropositive. The CDR3, as DNA: TGTGCCAGCAGTTTCGGGGCTAATGAAAAACTGTTTTTT. This gives the protein CASSFGANEKLFF.